The sequence of this TCR beta chain was determined in a study of blood T cell repertoires in COVID-19. V was clipped by 5 bases and J by 5 bases; unmatched bases: 8. Germline V CDR1 and CDR2: LNHDA, SQIVND (reference sequence). There are 14 residues in the CDR3. The repertoire was sequenced with immunoSEQ multiplex PCR; TCRdb's copy has only in-frame clones and lacks some. The profile shows approximately 44,000 clones, about 86% of them singletons. This TCR was recovered from a human donor in a cohort sampled during active COVID-19. What was sequenced was peripheral blood. The genes are TRBV19 and TRBJ2-5; 7 bases agree with TRBD2. The CDR3 loop is CASSSSGGWETQYF. The CDR3 nucleotides read TGTGCCAGTAGTTCGTCGGGGGGTTGGGAGACCCAGTACTTC.